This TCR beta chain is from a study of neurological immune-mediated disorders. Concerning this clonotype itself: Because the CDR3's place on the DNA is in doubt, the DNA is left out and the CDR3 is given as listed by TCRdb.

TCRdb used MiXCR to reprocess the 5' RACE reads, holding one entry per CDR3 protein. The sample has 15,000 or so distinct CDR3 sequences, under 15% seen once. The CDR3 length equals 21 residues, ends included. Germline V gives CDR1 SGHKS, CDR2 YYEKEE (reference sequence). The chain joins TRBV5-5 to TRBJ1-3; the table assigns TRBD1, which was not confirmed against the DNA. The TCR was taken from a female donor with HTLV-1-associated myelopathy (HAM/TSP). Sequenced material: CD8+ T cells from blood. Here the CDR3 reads CASSFYICSARDPGPGNTIYF.